These 18 T cell receptor beta chains were all obtained from the same sample, sequenced in a study of blood T cell repertoires in COVID-19. Clones were sequenced by immunoSEQ multiplex PCR, and TCRdb holds only the in-frame ones, with some missing. The sample lists a few hundred thousand clones; about 91% were seen once. The sample consisted of PBMCs or T cells enriched from blood (not recorded which). These receptors were taken from a woman under 30 who had recovered from COVID-19.

This clone was seen once. CDR3 residues: CASSEFVASGKRTDTQYF. CDR3 DNA: TGTGCCAGCAGTGAATTTGTCGCTAGCGGGAAACGCACAGATACGCAGTATTTT. The J gene is TRBJ2-3, the V gene TRBV2; 9 bases are a match to TRBD2. Unmatched junction bases numbered 10, after V lost 2 bases and J lost 1 base. The germline V gene has CDR1 SNHLY and CDR2 FYNNEI. The CDR3 sequence is 18 residues long.

This chain connects TRBV28 to TRBJ1-1; 7 nucleotides agree with TRBD1. The CDR3 spans 15 residues. The ends lost 6 bases at V and 4 bases at J; junction bases unmatched: 11. In germline, CDR1 is MDHEN, CDR2 SYDVKM. CDR3: CASSLAGAGGTEAFF. The CDR3 bases are TGTGCCAGCAGCCTAGCGGGGGCAGGGGGCACTGAAGCTTTCTTT.

The chain couples TRBV4-2 to TRBJ2-3; 10 bases are a match to TRBD2. Germline V CDR1 and CDR2: LGHNA, YNFKEQ. This CDR3 spans 18 amino acids. Losses at the gene ends were 4 bases for V and 4 bases for J; bases not matched to a gene: 14. This CDR3 is CASSLGVEASGGSDTQYF. In DNA form, the CDR3 reads TGTGCCAGCAGCCTAGGAGTGGAGGCTAGCGGGGGTTCAGATACGCAGTATTTT.

The gene calls are TRBV15 and TRBJ1-6, with D possibly being TRBD1 (6 bases). The CDR3 contains 16 residues. Germline V gene sequence: CDR1 LNHNV, CDR2 YYDKDF (reference sequence). Trimming removed 0 bases from V and 5 bases from J, with 11 bases in between. The CDR3 sequence: CATSRDPGGNNSPLHF. In DNA, the CDR3 is TGTGCCACCAGCAGAGATCCGGGGGGCAATAATTCACCCCTCCACTTT. Using reference TRBV15 and TRBJ1-6 for the parts outside the CDR3, the full variable domain is DAMVIQNPRYQVTQFGKPVTLSCSQTLNHNVMYWYQQKSSQAPKLLFHYYDKDFNNEADTPDNFQSRRPNTSFCFLDIRSPGLGDTAMYLCATSRDPGGNNSPLHFGNGTRLTVT.

V gene TRBV24-1 combines with J gene TRBJ1-1, with unresolved D. The CDR3 is made up of 14 amino acids. Germline V CDR1 and CDR2: KGHDR, SFDVKD. The germline V and J ends were trimmed by 3 bases and 4 bases, with 11 bases remaining between them. The CDR3 nucleotides are TGTGCCACCAGTGATCGACGGGCGGGCACTGAAGCTTTCTTT. Protein sequence: CATSDRRAGTEAFF.

The chain recombines TRBV4-2 with TRBJ2-7; TRBD2 aligns across 10 bases. Germline assignment: CDR1 LGHNA and CDR2 YNFKEQ. V dropped 1 base and J dropped 7; count of bases not matched to a gene: 7. The CDR3 is made up of 15 amino acids. CDR3 in amino acids: CASSQGASGRGEQYF. The DNA for the CDR3 is TGTGCCAGCAGCCAAGGTGCCAGCGGGAGGGGAGAGCAGTACTTC.

This chain joins TRBV9 and TRBJ1-5; D unresolved. The V end was cut by 2 bases, the J end by 0 bases, with 6 bases between. The CDR3 totals 14 residues. Germline CDR1 is SGDLS and CDR2 is YYNGEE. The CDR3 DNA reads TGTGCCAGCAGCGTGTCAGATAGCAATCAGCCCCAGCATTTT. It codes for CASSVSDSNQPQHF.

The CDR3 sequence: CASSLTGYEQYF. The CDR3 DNA reads as TGTGCCAGCAGCTTAACGGGTTACGAGCAGTACTTC. The V call is TRBV7-9, the J call TRBJ2-7; D is uncertain. Germline CDR1 reads SEHNR; CDR2 reads FQNEAQ (reference sequence). The ends were cut back, 2 bases at V and 4 bases at J, with 6 bases in the middle. This CDR3 has 12 residues. The variable domain in full, with the rest retrieved from reference TRBV7-9 and TRBJ2-7, is DTGVSQNPRHKITKRGQNVTFRCDPISEHNRLYWYRQTLGQGPEFLTYFQNEAQLEKSRLLSDRFSAERPKGSFSTLEIQRTEQGDSAMYLCASSLTGYEQYFGPGTRLTVT.

The V and J genes are TRBV9 and TRBJ2-2; 9 positions agree with TRBD2. Germline trimming cut 4 bases from V and 4 bases from J; bases unmatched to any gene: 5. CDR3 length: 15 residues. Germline values: CDR1 SGDLS, CDR2 YYNGEE. The DNA for the CDR3 is TGTGCCAGCAGCACCGGGACTAGCATCACCGGGGAGCTGTTTTTT. This gives the protein CASSTGTSITGELFF. Variable domain in full (rest from reference TRBV9 and TRBJ2-2): DSGVTQTPKHLITATGQRVTLRCSPRSGDLSVYWYQQSLDQGLQFLIQYYNGEERAKGNILERFSAQQFPDLHSELNLSSLELGDSALYFCASSTGTSITGELFFGEGSRLTVL.

This clone showed up just once. This chain connects TRBV7-2 to TRBJ2-7, with D hard to call. V lost 4 bases and J 4 bases, leaving 5 bases between the germline ends. Per the germline V gene, CDR1 is SGHTA and CDR2 is FQGNSA. This CDR3 has 11 residues. The CDR3 protein is CASSYQYEQYF. The CDR3 DNA reads TGTGCCAGCAGCTACCAGTACGAGCAGTACTTC. Full variable domain (rest looked up from reference TRBV7-2 and TRBJ2-7): GAGVSQSPSNKVTEKGKDVELRCDPISGHTALYWYRQSLGQGLEFLIYFQGNSAPDKSGLPSDRFSAERTGGSVSTLTIQRTQQEDSAVYLCASSYQYEQYFGPGTRLTVT.

V usage is TRBV4-3 and J usage is TRBJ2-7; a weak D match, TRBD2 (7 bases). The CDR3 is 15 amino acids. With 1 base removed from V and 0 bases from J, the gap between germline ends came to 10 bases. Germline assignment: CDR1 LGHNA and CDR2 YSLEER. In DNA, the CDR3 is TGCGCCAGCAGCCAAGCGGCGGGGGCCTCCTACGAGCAGTACTTC. Translation: CASSQAAGASYEQYF.

The V and J genes are TRBV5-8 and TRBJ1-1; 8 bases align to TRBD1. CDR1 and CDR2 from the germline V gene are SGHTS and YDEGEE. With V trimmed by 2 bases and J by 5 bases, 8 bases remained unmatched. This CDR3 is 15 amino acids long. CDR3 loop: CASSFRRTGRTEAFF. Written as DNA, the CDR3 is TGTGCCAGCAGCTTTCGCCGGACAGGGCGGACTGAAGCTTTCTTT. Complete variable domain (other parts from reference TRBV5-8 and TRBJ1-1): EAGVTQSPTHLIKTRGQQATLRCSPISGHTSVYWYQQALGLGLQFLLWYDEGEERNRGNFPPRFSGRQFPNYSSELNVNALELEDSALYLCASSFRRTGRTEAFFGQGTRLTVV.

The CDR3 region is CASNRQTYRETQYF. The DNA of the CDR3 is TGTGCCAGCAACCGACAGACCTACAGGGAGACCCAGTACTTC. J is TRBJ2-5 and V is TRBV28; D possibly corresponds to TRBD1 (5 bases). There are 14 residues in the CDR3. Trimming removed 7 bases at V and 5 bases at J, with 17 bases between. The germline V gene encodes CDR1 MDHEN and CDR2 SYDVKM.

CDR3 in amino acids: CASSPTVNNEKLFF. DNA of the CDR3: TGTGCCAGCAGTCCGACAGTAAATAATGAAAAACTGTTTTTT. The chain links TRBV6-1 to TRBJ1-4; D may be TRBD1 (5 bases). V was cut by 5 bases and J by 4 bases, with 11 bases left in between. There are 14 residues in the CDR3. Germline lookup yields CDR1 MNHNS and CDR2 SASEGT.

The V and J genes are TRBV29-1 and TRBJ1-4; 7 bases agree with TRBD1. Germline values: CDR1 SQVTM, CDR2 ANQGSEA. The CDR3 is 14 amino acids. Unmatched junction bases numbered 7, after V lost 2 bases and J lost 7 bases. The DNA of the CDR3 is TGCAGCGTTGAACTGAGGGGGCGAGGTGAAAAACTGTTTTTT. Protein: CSVELRGRGEKLFF.

The chain combines TRBV4-2 with TRBJ1-6; possible D gene TRBD1, 6 bases. V lost 0 bases and J 7 bases, leaving 19 bases between the germline ends. Germline CDR1 and CDR2: LGHNA and YNFKEQ. This CDR3 has 18 amino acids. The CDR3 is CASSQDSFRTVGNSPLHF. For the CDR3, the DNA is TGTGCCAGCAGCCAAGATTCTTTCCGGACAGTTGGAAATTCACCCCTCCACTTT.

CDR3 DNA: TGTGCCAGCAGTCTACTAGCGGGAGGGCCGGCCGAGCAGTACTTC. The encoded protein is CASSLLAGGPAEQYF. This chain connects TRBV27 to TRBJ2-7; 13 nucleotides line up with TRBD2. Per germline, CDR1 MNHEY and CDR2 SMNVEV (reference sequence). V dropped 5 bases and J dropped 6; count of bases not matched to a gene: 7. This CDR3 has 15 amino acids.

The chain combines TRBV6-5 with TRBJ2-3; 10 bases line up with TRBD2. The CDR3 runs 15 residues. Germline CDR1 reads MNHEY; CDR2 reads SVGAGI. Trimming cost V 6 bases and J 3 bases; bases outside gene matches: 6. CDR3 DNA sequence: TGTGCCAGCAGAACCAGCGGGGGGGCAACAGATACGCAGTATTTT. Its protein is CASRTSGGATDTQYF.